The 24 T cell receptor beta chains in this list originate from one sample, sequenced in a study of blood T cell repertoires in COVID-19. Clones were read by immunoSEQ multiplex PCR, and TCRdb kept only the in-frame ones, dropping some. The sample includes 120,000 to 150,000 clones, 87% of them seen just once. The sample taken for sequencing was PBMCs or T cells enriched from blood (not recorded which). Source of these receptors: a woman in her forties who had been exposed to COVID-19.

For the CDR3, the DNA is TGTGCCAGCAGAATTGGGACAGGGCGCTCTGGAAACACCATATATTTT. Protein: CASRIGTGRSGNTIYF. The V and J genes are TRBV6-7 and TRBJ1-3, with 9 bases fitting TRBD1. TRBV6-7 is filed as an ORF, its function uncertain. The length of the CDR3 is 16 residues. J gave up 0 bases and V 6 bases, and 6 bases lay outside the gene matches.

The count of this clone is one. V is TRBV7-2 and J is TRBJ2-2; 10 bases are shared with TRBD2. With 9 bases clipped from V and 7 bases from J, the junction kept 5 bases outside the gene matches. CDR3 size: 13 residues. Germline-derived CDR1 and CDR2 are SGHTA and FQGNSA. The CDR3 bases are TGTGCCAGTAGCGGGAGGATGGGCGGGGAGCTGTTTTTT. Its protein is CASSGRMGGELFF.

The chain has TRBV12-3 or TRBV12-4 and TRBJ2-7; a weak D match, TRBD2 (5 bases). The length of the CDR3 is 12 residues. V gave up 7 bases and J gave up 6 bases, with 13 bases separating them. In DNA form, the CDR3 reads TGTGCCAGCAAGCGGTGGGCGGGCGAGCAGTACTTC. Amino acid sequence: CASKRWAGEQYF.

This chain uses TRBV10-3 with TRBJ2-7; D not certain. The CDR3 runs to 12 residues. Germline CDR1 ENHRY, CDR2 SYGVKD. V was trimmed by 4 bases and J by 0 bases, leaving 4 bases between them. Here the CDR3 reads CAISGSSYEQYF. Written as DNA, the CDR3 is TGTGCCATCAGTGGGAGCTCCTACGAGCAGTACTTC.

This chain joins TRBV2 and TRBJ1-1; 7 bases line up with TRBD1. V lost 6 bases and J lost 10; bases outside the gene matches: 8. CDR1 is SNHLY, CDR2 FYNNEI, per germline. The CDR3 covers 12 residues. The CDR3 loop is CASSNRDRRAFF. The CDR3 DNA sequence: TGTGCCAGCAGCAACCGGGACAGAAGAGCTTTCTTT.

The chain joins TRBV28 to TRBJ2-2, with 9 positions matching TRBD2. Germline V gene lookup returns CDR1 MDHEN and CDR2 SYDVKM. The CDR3 sequence is 15 residues long. After removal of 8 bases from V and 4 bases from J, the junction contained 8 bases not matched to a gene. Here the CDR3 reads CASQLAGLGTGELFF. Written as DNA, the CDR3 is TGTGCCAGCCAGCTAGCGGGGTTAGGCACCGGGGAGCTGTTTTTT. Using reference TRBV28 and TRBJ2-2 for the parts outside the CDR3, the full variable domain is DVKVTQSSRYLVKRTGEKVFLECVQDMDHENMFWYRQDPGLGLRLIYFSYDVKMKEKGDIPEGYSVSREKKERFSLILESASTNQTSMYLCASQLAGLGTGELFFGEGSRLTVL.

The V call is TRBV11-2, the J call TRBJ2-3; TRBD2 matches 11 bases. V gave up 5 bases and J gave up 4 bases; unmatched junction bases: 11. The length of the CDR3 is 17 residues. Germline CDR1 reads SGHAT; CDR2 reads FQNNGV. The CDR3 DNA is TGTGCCAGCAGCCAGATACCTAGCGGGAGGTCCTCAGATACGCAGTATTTT. This encodes CASSQIPSGRSSDTQYF.

V gene TRBV9 combines with J gene TRBJ1-3; D unresolved. Looked up from germline, CDR1 is SGDLS and CDR2 is YYNGEE. The CDR3 contains 14 residues. Trimming took 0 bases from V and 1 from J, leaving 5 bases between them. In DNA form, the CDR3 reads TGTGCCAGCAGCGTAGCCGGTTCTGGAAACACCATATATTTT. It yields the protein CASSVAGSGNTIYF.

The V call is TRBV21-1, the J call TRBJ2-7; the D call of TRBD2 is as the table states it, not checked on the DNA. TRBV21-1 is given as a pseudogene. The CDR3 has 16 amino acids. CDR3 DNA: TGTGCCAGCAGCTCTACGGGAGGAACTCAGCTCTACGAGCAGTACTTC. Amino acid sequence: CASSSTGGTQLYEQYF.

The chain recombines TRBV2 with TRBJ2-7, with 9 positions matching TRBD1. Trimming took 4 bases from V and 3 from J; bases not matched to a gene: 10. In germline, CDR1 is SNHLY, CDR2 FYNNEI. The CDR3 consists of 16 residues. The CDR3 here is CASSGPSGTGYYEQYF. The CDR3 region has the DNA TGTGCCAGCAGTGGTCCGTCCGGGACAGGGTACTACGAGCAGTACTTC.

The chain links TRBV28 to TRBJ2-1; D is unresolved. Germline-derived CDR1 and CDR2 are MDHEN and SYDVKM. Trimming cost V 7 bases and J 9 bases, with 19 bases left between them. This CDR3 spans 14 amino acids. CDR3 in DNA: TGTGCCAGCAAAGGCGGAACTTCAAGGCCTGAGCAGTTCTTC. The encoded protein is CASKGGTSRPEQFF.

The gene calls are TRBV4-1 and TRBJ1-3; D is unresolved. Germline CDR1 is MGHRA and CDR2 is YSYEKL. V lost 4 bases and J lost 0, with 10 bases in between. The CDR3 totals 15 residues. The CDR3 DNA follows: TGCGCCAGCAGCCTTCAGACGGGCTCTGGAAACACCATATATTTT. This translates into CASSLQTGSGNTIYF.

J is TRBJ2-7 and V is TRBV4-1; 10 bases are shared with TRBD2. After removal of 4 bases from V and 5 bases from J, the junction contained 5 bases not matched to a gene. The CDR3 sequence is 14 residues long. CDR1 and CDR2 from the germline V gene are MGHRA and YSYEKL. Here the CDR3 reads CASSLPGLANEQYF. The CDR3 coding sequence is TGCGCCAGCAGCCTCCCGGGACTAGCGAACGAGCAGTACTTC.

The V and J genes are TRBV6-2 or TRBV6-3 and TRBJ2-7; 9 positions agree with TRBD1. This CDR3 has 15 residues. V shed 6 bases, J shed 0 bases, and the junction held 6 bases outside the gene matches. In germline, CDR1 is MNHEY, CDR2 SVGEGT. In nucleotides, the CDR3 is TGTGCCAGCAGCCGCGCGGGACAGGGCTCCTACGAGCAGTACTTC. Protein sequence: CASSRAGQGSYEQYF.

V gene TRBV15 combines with J gene TRBJ1-3; 7 bases match TRBD1. Trimming took 3 bases from V and 2 from J; bases not matched to a gene: 4. Germline V gene lookup returns CDR1 LNHNV and CDR2 YYDKDF (reference sequence). The CDR3 spans 15 residues. The CDR3 DNA reads as TGTGCCACCAGCAGGGACAGGAGAACTGGAAACACCATATATTTT. Residues: CATSRDRRTGNTIYF. Full variable domain (rest looked up from reference TRBV15 and TRBJ1-3): DAMVIQNPRYQVTQFGKPVTLSCSQTLNHNVMYWYQQKSSQAPKLLFHYYDKDFNNEADTPDNFQSRRPNTSFCFLDIRSPGLGDTAMYLCATSRDRRTGNTIYFGEGSWLTVV.

This chain connects TRBV5-4 to TRBJ2-7; 10 bases are shared with TRBD2. Trimming at V came to 4 bases and at J to 3 bases, leaving 13 bases not matched to a gene. Germline V CDR1 and CDR2: SGHNT, YYREEE (reference sequence). CDR3 length: 17 residues. The CDR3 reads CASSRTSGLLEGYEQYF. The DNA of the CDR3 is TGTGCCAGCAGCCGGACTAGCGGCCTGCTGGAGGGCTACGAGCAGTACTTC. The complete variable domain, with remaining parts taken from reference TRBV5-4 and TRBJ2-7, reads ETGVTQSPTHLIKTRGQQVTLRCSSQSGHNTVSWYQQALGQGPQFIFQYYREEENGRGNFPPRFSGLQFPNYSSELNVNALELDDSALYLCASSRTSGLLEGYEQYFGPGTRLTVT.

The chain employs TRBV2 and TRBJ2-1; no reliable D call. The V end was cut by 6 bases, the J end by 0 bases, with 6 bases between. This CDR3 has 13 residues. Germline CDR1 and CDR2: SNHLY and FYNNEI. The CDR3 loop is CASRRSSYNEQFF. The CDR3 nucleotides read TGTGCCAGCAGACGCAGCTCCTACAATGAGCAGTTCTTC.

The V call is TRBV5-6, the J call TRBJ1-2, with 7 bases matching TRBD1. CDR1 is SGHDT, CDR2 YYEEEE, per germline. There are 14 residues in the CDR3. The junction had 7 bases not matched to a gene; V was cut back by 4 bases and J by 4 bases. The CDR3 DNA sequence: TGTGCCAGCAGCCCGGGACAGACTTTCTATGGCTACACCTTC. This encodes CASSPGQTFYGYTF. Full variable domain (rest looked up from reference TRBV5-6 and TRBJ1-2): DAGVTQSPTHLIKTRGQQVTLRCSPKSGHDTVSWYQQALGQGPQFIFQYYEEEERQRGNFPDRFSGHQFPNYSSELNVNALLLGDSALYLCASSPGQTFYGYTFGSGTRLTVV.

This clone came up once. The chain combines TRBV29-1 with TRBJ1-2; 9 nucleotides agree with TRBD1. Germline CDR1 and CDR2: SQVTM and ANQGSEA. The junction had 3 bases not matched to a gene; V was cut back by 3 bases and J by 4 bases. There are 13 residues in the CDR3. Written as DNA, the CDR3 is TGCAGCGTTGAGGACAGGGGTTTCTATGGCTACACCTTC. This sequence encodes CSVEDRGFYGYTF.

A single count supports this clone. This chain uses TRBV4-3 with TRBJ2-1, with 10 bases lining up with TRBD2. CDR3 size: 18 residues. Germline trimming cut 4 bases from V and 4 bases from J; bases unmatched to any gene: 13. Germline V CDR1 and CDR2: LGHNA, YSLEER. In DNA, the CDR3 is TGCGCCAGCAGCCGGGCATCTATGCGAGCGGGAGGGTACAATGAGCAGTTCTTC. Amino acid sequence: CASSRASMRAGGYNEQFF.

This clone has a single count. The J gene is TRBJ1-2, the V gene TRBV7-2; TRBD1 matches at 7 bases. This CDR3 is built from 13 residues. J was trimmed by 5 bases and V by 5 bases; bases with no gene match: 5. Germline CDR1 and CDR2: SGHTA and FQGNSA. The CDR3: CASSQGQNYGYTF. The DNA for the CDR3 is TGTGCCAGCAGCCAGGGACAGAATTATGGCTACACCTTC.

The chain links TRBV9 to TRBJ1-4; a possible D gene is TRBD1 (6 bases). The V gene lost 2 bases and the J gene lost 5 bases, with 10 bases spanning the gap. The germline CDR1 and CDR2 sequences are SGDLS and YYNGEE. The CDR3 loop spans 14 amino acids. The CDR3 region is CASSVTGLNEKLFF. DNA of the CDR3: TGTGCCAGCAGCGTGACAGGTCTGAATGAAAAACTGTTTTTT.

V and J are TRBV24-1 and TRBJ2-5; 7 bases are a match to TRBD1. The CDR3 length is 15 residues. The junction had 7 bases not matched to a gene; V was cut back by 2 bases and J by 5 bases. The germline CDR1 and CDR2 sequences are KGHDR and SFDVKD. DNA for the CDR3: TGTGCCACCAGTGATTCCAGGGACAGCGAGGAGACCCAGTACTTC. Its translation: CATSDSRDSEETQYF.

The rearrangement links TRBV27 to TRBJ1-1, with D possibly TRBD1 on 5 matching bases. This CDR3 has 14 residues. Trimming removed 5 bases at V and 1 base at J, with 11 bases between. Germline CDR1 is MNHEY and CDR2 is SMNVEV (reference sequence). The CDR3 bases are TGTGCCAGCAGTCCCCCCACAGGGAACACTGAAGCTTTCTTT. Amino acids: CASSPPTGNTEAFF.